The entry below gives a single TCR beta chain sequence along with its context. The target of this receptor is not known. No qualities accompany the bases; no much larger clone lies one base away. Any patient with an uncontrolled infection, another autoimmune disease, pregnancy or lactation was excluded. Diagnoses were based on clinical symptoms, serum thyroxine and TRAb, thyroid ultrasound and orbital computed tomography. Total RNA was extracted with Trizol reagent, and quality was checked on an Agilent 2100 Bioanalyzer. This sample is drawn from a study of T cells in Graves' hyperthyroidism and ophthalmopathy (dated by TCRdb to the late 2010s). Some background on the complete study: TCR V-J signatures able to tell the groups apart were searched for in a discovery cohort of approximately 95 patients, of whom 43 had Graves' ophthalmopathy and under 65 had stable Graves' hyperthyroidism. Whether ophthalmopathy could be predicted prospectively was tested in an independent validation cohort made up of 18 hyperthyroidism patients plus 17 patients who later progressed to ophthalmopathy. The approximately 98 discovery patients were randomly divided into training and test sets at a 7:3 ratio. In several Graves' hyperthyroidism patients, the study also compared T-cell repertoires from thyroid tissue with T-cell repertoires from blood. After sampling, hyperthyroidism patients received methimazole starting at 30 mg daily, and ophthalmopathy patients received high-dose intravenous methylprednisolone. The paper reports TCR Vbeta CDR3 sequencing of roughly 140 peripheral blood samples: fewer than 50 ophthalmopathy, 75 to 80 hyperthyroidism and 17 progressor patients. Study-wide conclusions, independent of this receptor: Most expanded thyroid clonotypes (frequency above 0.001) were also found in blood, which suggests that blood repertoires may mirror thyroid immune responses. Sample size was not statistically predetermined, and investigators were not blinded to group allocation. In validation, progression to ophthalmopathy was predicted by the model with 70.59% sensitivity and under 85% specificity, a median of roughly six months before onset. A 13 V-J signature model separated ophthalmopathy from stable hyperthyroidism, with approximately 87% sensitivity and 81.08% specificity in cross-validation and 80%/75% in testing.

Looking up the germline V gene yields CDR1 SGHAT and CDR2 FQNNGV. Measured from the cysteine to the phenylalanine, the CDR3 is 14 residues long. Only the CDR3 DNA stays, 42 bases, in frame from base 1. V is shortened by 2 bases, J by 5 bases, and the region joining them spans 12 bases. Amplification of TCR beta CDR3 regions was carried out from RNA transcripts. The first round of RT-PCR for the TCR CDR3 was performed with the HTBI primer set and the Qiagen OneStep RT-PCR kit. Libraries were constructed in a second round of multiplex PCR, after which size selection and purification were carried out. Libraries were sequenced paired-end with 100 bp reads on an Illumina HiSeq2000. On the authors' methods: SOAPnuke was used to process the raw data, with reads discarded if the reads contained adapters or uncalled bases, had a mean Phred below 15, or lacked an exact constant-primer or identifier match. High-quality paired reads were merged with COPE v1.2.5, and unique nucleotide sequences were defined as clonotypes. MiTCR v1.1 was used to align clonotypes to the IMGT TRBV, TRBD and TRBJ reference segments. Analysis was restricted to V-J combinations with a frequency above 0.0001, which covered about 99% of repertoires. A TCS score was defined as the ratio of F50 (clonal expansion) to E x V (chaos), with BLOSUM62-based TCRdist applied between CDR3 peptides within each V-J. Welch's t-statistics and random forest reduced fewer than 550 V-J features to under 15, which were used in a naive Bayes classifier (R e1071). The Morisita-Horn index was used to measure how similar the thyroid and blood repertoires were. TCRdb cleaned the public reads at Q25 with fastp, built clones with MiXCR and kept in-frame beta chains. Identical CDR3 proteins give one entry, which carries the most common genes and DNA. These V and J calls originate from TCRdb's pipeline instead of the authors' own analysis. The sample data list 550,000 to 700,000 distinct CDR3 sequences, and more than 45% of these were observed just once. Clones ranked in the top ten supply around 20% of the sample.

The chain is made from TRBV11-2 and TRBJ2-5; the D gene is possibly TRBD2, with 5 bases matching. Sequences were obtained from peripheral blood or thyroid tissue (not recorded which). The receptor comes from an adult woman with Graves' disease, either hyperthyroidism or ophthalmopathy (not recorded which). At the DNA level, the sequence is TGTGCCAGCAGCTTAAGGGTTCGCGGGGAGACCCAGTACTTC. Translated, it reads CASSLRVRGETQYF.